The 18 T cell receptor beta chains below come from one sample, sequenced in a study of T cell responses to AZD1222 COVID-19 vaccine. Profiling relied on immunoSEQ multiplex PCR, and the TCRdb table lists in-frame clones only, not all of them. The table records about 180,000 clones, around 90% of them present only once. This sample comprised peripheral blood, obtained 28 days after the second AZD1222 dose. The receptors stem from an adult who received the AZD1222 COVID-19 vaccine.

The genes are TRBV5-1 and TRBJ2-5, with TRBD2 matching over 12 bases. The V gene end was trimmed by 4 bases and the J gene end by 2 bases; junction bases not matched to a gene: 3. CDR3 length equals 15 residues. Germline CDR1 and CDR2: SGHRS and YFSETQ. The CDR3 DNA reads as TGCGCCAGCAGCAGAACTAGCGGGAGGCAAGAGACCCAGTACTTC. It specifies CASSRTSGRQETQYF.

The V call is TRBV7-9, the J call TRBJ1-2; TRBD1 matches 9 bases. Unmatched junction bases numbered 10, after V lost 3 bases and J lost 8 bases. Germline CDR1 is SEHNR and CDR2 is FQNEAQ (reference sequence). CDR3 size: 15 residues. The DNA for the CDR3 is TGTGCCAGCAGCTTGGGACAGGGAAATTCGGGGGGCTACACCTTC. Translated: CASSLGQGNSGGYTF.

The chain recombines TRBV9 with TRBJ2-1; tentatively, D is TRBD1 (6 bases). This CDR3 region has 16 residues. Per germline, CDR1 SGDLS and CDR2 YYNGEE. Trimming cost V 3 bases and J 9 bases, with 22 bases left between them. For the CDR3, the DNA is TGTGCCAGCAGCGCCGAGGGGGATCCCTTAGGGTTTGAGCAGTTCTTC. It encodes CASSAEGDPLGFEQFF.

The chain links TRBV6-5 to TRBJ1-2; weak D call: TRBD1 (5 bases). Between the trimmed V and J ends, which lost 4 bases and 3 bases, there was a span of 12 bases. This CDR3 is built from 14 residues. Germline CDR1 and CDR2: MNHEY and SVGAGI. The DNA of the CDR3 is TGTGCCAGCAGTTCCCAGGGAAGGGACTATGGCTACACCTTC. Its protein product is CASSSQGRDYGYTF.

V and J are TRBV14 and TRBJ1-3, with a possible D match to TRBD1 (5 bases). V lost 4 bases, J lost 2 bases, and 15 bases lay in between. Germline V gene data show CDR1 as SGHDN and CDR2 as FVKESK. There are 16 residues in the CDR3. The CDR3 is CASSLLAGTAGNTIYF. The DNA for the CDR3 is TGTGCCAGCAGCCTACTGGCCGGGACGGCTGGAAACACCATATATTTT.

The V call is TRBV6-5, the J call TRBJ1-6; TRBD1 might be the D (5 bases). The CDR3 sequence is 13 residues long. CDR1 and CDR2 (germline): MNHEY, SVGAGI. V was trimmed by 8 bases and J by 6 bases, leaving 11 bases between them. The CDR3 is CASERQTNSPLHF. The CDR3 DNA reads TGTGCCAGCGAGCGACAGACTAATTCACCCCTCCACTTT.

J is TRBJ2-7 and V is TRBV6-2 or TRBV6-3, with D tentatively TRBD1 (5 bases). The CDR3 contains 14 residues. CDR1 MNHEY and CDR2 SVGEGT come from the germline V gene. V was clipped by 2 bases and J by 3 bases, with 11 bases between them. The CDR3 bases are TGTGCCAGCAGTTACGAACAGGCCGACTACGAGCAGTACTTC. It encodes CASSYEQADYEQYF.

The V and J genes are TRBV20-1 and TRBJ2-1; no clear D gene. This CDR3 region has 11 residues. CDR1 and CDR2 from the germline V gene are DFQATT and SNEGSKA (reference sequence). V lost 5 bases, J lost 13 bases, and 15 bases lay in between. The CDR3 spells CSAPSHAAQFF. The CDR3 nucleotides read TGCAGTGCTCCCTCTCATGCGGCTCAGTTCTTC.

CDR3 DNA sequence: TGTGCCAGCAGTACCGGGAGGACCCAGTACTTC. Translated, it gives CASSTGRTQYF. The chain couples TRBV6-5 to TRBJ2-5; possible D gene TRBD2, 6 bases. Deletions cut 5 bases from V and 7 bases from J, with 8 bases between. The CDR3 spans 11 residues. Germline V gives CDR1 MNHEY, CDR2 SVGAGI.

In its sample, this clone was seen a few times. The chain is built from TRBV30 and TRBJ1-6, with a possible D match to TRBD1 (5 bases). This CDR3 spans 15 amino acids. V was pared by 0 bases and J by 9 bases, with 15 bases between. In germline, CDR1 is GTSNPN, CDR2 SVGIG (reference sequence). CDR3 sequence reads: CAWSVGPIGGSPLHF. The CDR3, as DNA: TGTGCCTGGAGTGTGGGGCCGATTGGAGGTTCACCCCTCCACTTT.

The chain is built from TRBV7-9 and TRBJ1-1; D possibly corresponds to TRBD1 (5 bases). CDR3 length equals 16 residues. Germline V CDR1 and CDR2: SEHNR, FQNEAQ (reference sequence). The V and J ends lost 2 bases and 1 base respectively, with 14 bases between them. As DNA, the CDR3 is TGTGCCAGCAGCTTAAAAGAGGGGAGTTCGAACACTGAAGCTTTCTTT. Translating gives CASSLKEGSSNTEAFF.

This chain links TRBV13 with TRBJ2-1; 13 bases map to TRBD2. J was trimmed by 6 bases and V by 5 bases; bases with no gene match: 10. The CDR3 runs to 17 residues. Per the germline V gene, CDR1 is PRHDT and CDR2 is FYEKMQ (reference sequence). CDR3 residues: CASSSYYGTSGVNEQFF. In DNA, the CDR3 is TGTGCCAGCAGCAGCTACTACGGGACTAGCGGGGTCAATGAGCAGTTCTTC. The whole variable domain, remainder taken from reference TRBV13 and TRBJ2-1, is AAGVIQSPRHLIKEKRETATLKCYPIPRHDTVYWYQQGPGQDPQFLISFYEKMQSDKGSIPDRFSAQQFSDYHSELNMSSLELGDSALYFCASSSYYGTSGVNEQFFGPGTRLTVL.

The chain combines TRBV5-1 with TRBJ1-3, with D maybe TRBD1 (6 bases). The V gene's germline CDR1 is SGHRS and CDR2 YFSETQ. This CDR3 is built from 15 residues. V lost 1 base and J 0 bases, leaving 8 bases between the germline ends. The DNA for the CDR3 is TGCGCCAGCAGCTTGTCAGGGGACTCTGGAAACACCATATATTTT. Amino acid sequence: CASSLSGDSGNTIYF.

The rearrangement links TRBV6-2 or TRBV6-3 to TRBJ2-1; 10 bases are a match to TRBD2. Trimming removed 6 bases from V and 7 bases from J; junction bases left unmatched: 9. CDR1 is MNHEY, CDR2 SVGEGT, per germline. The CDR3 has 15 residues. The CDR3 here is CASSRSGGAINEQFF. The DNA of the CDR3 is TGTGCCAGCAGCCGAAGCGGGGGGGCCATAAATGAGCAGTTCTTC.

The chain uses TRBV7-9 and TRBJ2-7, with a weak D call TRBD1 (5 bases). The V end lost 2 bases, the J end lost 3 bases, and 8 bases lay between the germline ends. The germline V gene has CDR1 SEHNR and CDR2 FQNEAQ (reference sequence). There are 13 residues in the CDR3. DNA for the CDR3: TGTGCCAGCAGCTTATTTCAGGGCTACGAGCAGTACTTC. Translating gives CASSLFQGYEQYF.

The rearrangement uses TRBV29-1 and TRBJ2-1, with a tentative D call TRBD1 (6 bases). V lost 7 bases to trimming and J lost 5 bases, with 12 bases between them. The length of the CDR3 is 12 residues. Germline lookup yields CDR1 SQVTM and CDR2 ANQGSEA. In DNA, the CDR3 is TGCAGCGCATGGACAGAGAACAATGAGCAGTTCTTC. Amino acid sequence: CSAWTENNEQFF.

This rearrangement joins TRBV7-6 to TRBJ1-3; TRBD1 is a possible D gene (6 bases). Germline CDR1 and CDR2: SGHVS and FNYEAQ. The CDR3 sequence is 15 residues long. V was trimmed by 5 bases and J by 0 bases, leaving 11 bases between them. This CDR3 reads CASSRDRTSGNTIYF. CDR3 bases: TGTGCCAGCAGCAGAGACAGGACCTCTGGAAACACCATATATTTT.

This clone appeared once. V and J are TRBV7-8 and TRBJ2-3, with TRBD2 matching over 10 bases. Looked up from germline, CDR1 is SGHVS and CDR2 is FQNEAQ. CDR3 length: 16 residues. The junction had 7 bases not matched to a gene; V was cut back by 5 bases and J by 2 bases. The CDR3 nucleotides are TGTGCCAGCAGCCCCAGGACTAGCGGACTCACAGATACGCAGTATTTT. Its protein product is CASSPRTSGLTDTQYF.